This is a list of T cell receptor beta chains from one sample in a study of T cells expressing NK-cell markers. TCRdb reprocessed the 5' RACE reads, with one entry per CDR3 protein and no DNA. Here the sample table reports about 370,000 distinct CDR3 sequences. The sample comprised blood T cells: a sorted CD56 or NKG2C T cell subset, CD4+ or CD8+ T cells, or bulk PBMC T cells (not recorded which). All receptors derive from a woman aged 45 to 65 in good health. Both conserved end residues are part of each CDR3. Fields, in order: V gene, J gene, CDR3 protein.

TRBV5-1,TRBJ2-2,CASSLVAEGAGELFF
TRBV2,TRBJ2-3,CASRLLAGGPGDTQYF
TRBV12-3/TRBV12-4,TRBJ1-1,CASSFHGGGSTEAFF
TRBV12-3/TRBV12-4,TRBJ2-7,CASRRGVGTVVYEQYF
TRBV5-8,TRBJ2-5,CASSSGLAGPETQYF
TRBV29-1,TRBJ2-5,CSVEGEAEGTQYF
TRBV7-9,TRBJ2-5,CASRWAYDQETQYF
TRBV7-3,TRBJ2-1,CASSRTGSYNEQFF
TRBV4-1,TRBJ2-3,CASSQEYGAGSGATDTQYF
TRBV9,TRBJ2-1,CASSASTGTLNEQFF
TRBV11-2,TRBJ2-7,CASSQTVGVYEQYF
TRBV24-1,TRBJ2-1,CATSDPGRGWNEQFF
TRBV5-1,TRBJ2-1,CASSFGRDSLPDEQFF
TRBV20-1,TRBJ2-1,CSAEPPGPTEFF
TRBV5-1,TRBJ1-2,CASSFRQGTDGYTF
TRBV5-1,TRBJ2-4,CASTRDSLAKNIQYF
TRBV6-1,TRBJ2-2,CASSAQGDTGELFF
TRBV4-2,TRBJ2-3,CASSQAGDRTDTQYF
TRBV30,TRBJ2-5,CAWSTTDRGLWYQETQYF
TRBV10-3,TRBJ2-7,CAISGTGERGTYEQYF
TRBV28,TRBJ2-1,CASSQYPSSYNEQFF
TRBV12-3/TRBV12-4,TRBJ1-5,CASSLSDNNQPQHF
TRBV12-3/TRBV12-4,TRBJ2-2,CASIGSLNTGELFF
TRBV12-3/TRBV12-4,TRBJ2-3,CASNEGLAGGDTQYF
TRBV11-2,TRBJ2-2,CASSSSGGGELFF
TRBV10-3,TRBJ2-2,CAIRGSRGTGELFF
TRBV5-1,TRBJ2-2,CASSLRTSGRTGELFF
TRBV7-2,TRBJ2-3,CASSFELTDTQYF
TRBV5-1,TRBJ2-5,CASSFTGGDETQYF